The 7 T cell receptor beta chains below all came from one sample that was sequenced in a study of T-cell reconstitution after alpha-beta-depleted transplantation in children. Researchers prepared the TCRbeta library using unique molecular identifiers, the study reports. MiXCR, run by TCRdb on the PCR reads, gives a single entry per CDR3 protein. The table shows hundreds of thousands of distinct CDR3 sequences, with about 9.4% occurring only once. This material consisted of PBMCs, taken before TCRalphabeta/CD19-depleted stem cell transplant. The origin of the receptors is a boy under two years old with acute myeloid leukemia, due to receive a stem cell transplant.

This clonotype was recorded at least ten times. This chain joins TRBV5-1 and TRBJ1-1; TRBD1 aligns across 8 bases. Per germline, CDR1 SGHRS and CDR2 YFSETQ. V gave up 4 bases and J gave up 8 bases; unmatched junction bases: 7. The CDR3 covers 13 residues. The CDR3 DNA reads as TGCGCCAGCAGCGCCCGGACAGGGCGGGAAGCTTTCTTT. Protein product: CASSARTGREAFF.

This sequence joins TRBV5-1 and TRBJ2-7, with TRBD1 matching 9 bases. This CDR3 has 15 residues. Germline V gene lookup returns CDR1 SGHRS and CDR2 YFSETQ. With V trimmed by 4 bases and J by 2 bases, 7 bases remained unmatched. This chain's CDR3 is CASSPTGGPTYEQYF. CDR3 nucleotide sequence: TGCGCCAGCAGCCCGACAGGGGGGCCAACCTACGAGCAGTACTTC.

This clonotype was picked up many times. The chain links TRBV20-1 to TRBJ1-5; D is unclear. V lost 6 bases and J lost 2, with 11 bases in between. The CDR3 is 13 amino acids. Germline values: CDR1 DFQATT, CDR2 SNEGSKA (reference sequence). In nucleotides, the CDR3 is TGCAGTGCCCTGGACGGAGGCAATCAGCCCCAGCATTTT. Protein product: CSALDGGNQPQHF.

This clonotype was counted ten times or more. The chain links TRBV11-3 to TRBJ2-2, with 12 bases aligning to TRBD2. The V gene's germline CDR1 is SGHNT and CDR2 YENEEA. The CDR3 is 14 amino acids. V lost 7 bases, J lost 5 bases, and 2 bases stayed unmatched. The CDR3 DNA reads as TGTGCCAGCACGACTAGCGGGAGAACCGGGGAGCTGTTTTTT. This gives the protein CASTTSGRTGELFF.

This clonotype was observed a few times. The CDR3 spells CASSRTGTANTEAFF. In nucleotides, the CDR3 is TGTGCCAGCAGCCGCACCGGGACAGCTAACACTGAAGCTTTCTTT. The rearrangement uses TRBV6-1 and TRBJ1-1, with 7 bases identical to TRBD1. The CDR3 has 15 amino acids. Germline V gene sequence: CDR1 MNHNS, CDR2 SASEGT. V lost 6 bases, J lost 2 bases, and 9 bases stayed unmatched.

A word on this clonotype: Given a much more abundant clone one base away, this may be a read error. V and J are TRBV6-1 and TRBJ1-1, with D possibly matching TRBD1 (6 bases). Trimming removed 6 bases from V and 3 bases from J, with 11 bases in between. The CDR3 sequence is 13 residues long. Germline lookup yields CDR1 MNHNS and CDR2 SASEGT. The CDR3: CASSQRGYTEAFF. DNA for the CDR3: TGTGCCAGCAGCCAGAGGGGGTACACTGAAGCTTTCTTT.

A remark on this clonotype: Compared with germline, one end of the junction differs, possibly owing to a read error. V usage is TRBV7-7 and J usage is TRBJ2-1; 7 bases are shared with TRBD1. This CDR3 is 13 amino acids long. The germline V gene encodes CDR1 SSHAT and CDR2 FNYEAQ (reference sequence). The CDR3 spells CASSAKQGREQFF. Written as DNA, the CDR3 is TGTGCTAGCAGCGCTAAACAGGGGCGTGAGCAGTTCTTC.